The T cell receptor beta chain described here comes from a study of T cells after yellow fever vaccination. Across the whole study: Fractions of limited cellularity were prepared by means of SMART-Seq v4 Ultra Low Input. General study points: Contamination by abundant bulk-population clonotypes could be present in FACS-sorted repertoires. Most clones from primary vaccination were detected again post-booster (roughly 95% CD4, more than 85% CD8). A weaker but faster secondary response was observed, peaking on day 5 versus 15.

Each CDR3 protein is one row after TCRdb ran MiXCR on the 5' RACE reads. The table lists 200,000 to 300,000 distinct CDR3 sequences, 3.6% of them singletons, with under 20% in the top ten. For this clonotype: Its specificity is not known.

The ends lost 7 bases at V and 5 bases at J; junction bases unmatched: 6. The CDR3 runs to 12 residues. Germline lookup yields CDR1 DFQATT and CDR2 SNEGSKA (reference sequence). The source was PBMCs, collected 15 days after the yellow fever booster vaccination. The sequence was obtained from a young man who received the YFV17D yellow fever vaccine. This chain connects TRBV20-1 to TRBJ1-2; TRBD1 matches 8 bases. Here the CDR3 reads CSVATGEYGYTF. CDR3 nucleotide sequence: TGCAGTGTCGCGACAGGGGAATATGGCTACACCTTC.